The 22 T cell receptor beta chains listed next were all sequenced from one sample in a study of blood T cell repertoires in COVID-19. The method was immunoSEQ multiplex PCR; TCRdb's version includes in-frame clones alone and lacks a portion of them. The sample contains some 100,000 clones, approximately 87% of which appear only once. Source material: peripheral blood. These receptors originate from a woman aged 45-59 years with acute or convalescent COVID-19.

This chain uses TRBV2 with TRBJ2-3; tentatively, D is TRBD2 (6 bases). Trimming pared 2 bases from V and 0 bases from J, leaving 21 bases between. The germline gives CDR1 SNHLY, CDR2 FYNNEI. The CDR3 consists of 19 residues. Here the CDR3 reads CASSEYGGAFGGSTDTQYF. The CDR3 DNA sequence: TGTGCCAGCAGTGAATATGGTGGCGCGTTCGGGGGAAGCACAGATACGCAGTATTTT.

The CDR3 loop is CASSPPGRGTNTGELFF. For the CDR3, the DNA is TGTGCCAGCTCACCACCCGGCAGGGGCACGAACACCGGGGAGCTGTTTTTT. The rearrangement uses TRBV18 and TRBJ2-2; D perhaps matches TRBD1 (6 bases). V lost 0 bases, J lost 0 bases, and 11 bases lay in between. This CDR3 is built from 17 residues. Looked up from germline, CDR1 is KGHSH and CDR2 is LQKENI.

The CDR3 here is CASSEMVQGAGELFF. The DNA of the CDR3 is TGTGCCAGCAGTGAAATGGTCCAGGGGGCGGGGGAGCTGTTTTTT. The chain is built from TRBV6-1 and TRBJ2-2, with TRBD1 matching over 8 bases. The CDR3 covers 15 residues. With V trimmed by 2 bases and J by 8 bases, 7 bases remained unmatched. Germline V gene lookup returns CDR1 MNHNS and CDR2 SASEGT.

The V gene is TRBV7-9, the J gene TRBJ1-1; 7 bases fit TRBD1. Looked up from germline, CDR1 is SEHNR and CDR2 is FQNEAQ (reference sequence). With V trimmed by 3 bases and J by 7 bases, 2 bases remained unmatched. This CDR3 spans 12 amino acids. CDR3 nucleotide sequence: TGTGCCAGCAGCTTTTCAGGGGGTGAAGCTTTCTTT. Amino acids: CASSFSGGEAFF.

This chain uses TRBV2 with TRBJ1-5; possible D gene TRBD1, 5 bases. CDR3 length: 15 residues. Trimming took off 4 bases at V and 3 bases at J, with 13 bases between the two ends. Germline loops: CDR1 SNHLY, CDR2 FYNNEI. The CDR3 spells CASSASTGVNQPQHF. CDR3 nucleotide sequence: TGTGCCAGCAGTGCTAGTACAGGAGTCAATCAGCCCCAGCATTTT. Combining the CDR3 with reference TRBV2 and TRBJ1-5 gives the whole variable domain EPEVTQTPSHQVTQMGQEVILRCVPISNHLYFYWYRQILGQKVEFLVSFYNNEISEKSEIFDDQFSVERPDGSNFTLKIRSTKLEDSAMYFCASSASTGVNQPQHFGDGTRLSIL.

This chain connects TRBV6-5 to TRBJ1-1, with D possibly being TRBD1 (6 bases). The CDR3 sequence is 16 residues long. The V end was cut by 2 bases, the J end by 0 bases, with 13 bases between. Looked up from germline, CDR1 is MNHEY and CDR2 is SVGAGI. CDR3: CASSYVQGQLNTEAFF. CDR3 in DNA: TGTGCCAGCAGTTACGTCCAAGGACAGTTGAACACTGAAGCTTTCTTT.

The chain's CDR3 is CASSPSSGEGEQFF. CDR3 nucleotides: TGTGCCAGCTCACCCTCGTCGGGGGAAGGTGAGCAGTTCTTC. The chain is built from TRBV18 and TRBJ2-1; tentatively, D is TRBD2 (6 bases). V lost 3 bases, J lost 9 bases, and 15 bases lay in between. Germline V gene lookup returns CDR1 KGHSH and CDR2 LQKENI. This CDR3 spans 14 amino acids.

The V and J genes are TRBV19 and TRBJ2-2; D is perhaps TRBD2 (6 bases). From germline, CDR1 is LNHDA and CDR2 SQIVND (reference sequence). Trimming cost V 0 bases and J 7 bases, with 9 bases left between them. The length of the CDR3 is 14 residues. The CDR3 spells CASSIDREVGELFF. The CDR3 DNA is TGTGCCAGTAGTATAGACAGGGAGGTCGGGGAGCTGTTTTTT.

J is TRBJ1-5 and V is TRBV6-5, with a tentative D call TRBD1 (5 bases). Germline assignment: CDR1 MNHEY and CDR2 SVGAGI. With 4 bases removed from V and 4 bases from J, the gap between germline ends came to 11 bases. The CDR3 extends over 14 amino acids. The DNA for the CDR3 is TGTGCCAGCAGTTTAGGGGAGGGGAATCAGCCCCAGCATTTT. Translation: CASSLGEGNQPQHF.

The gene calls are TRBV30 and TRBJ1-6; 11 bases map to TRBD1. Trimming cost V 2 bases and J 6 bases; bases outside gene matches: 6. The CDR3 is 16 residues long. Germline V gene lookup returns CDR1 GTSNPN and CDR2 SVGIG (reference sequence). The CDR3 DNA follows: TGTGCCTGGAGTTATGGACAGGGGGCTGGTAATTCACCCCTCCACTTT. It specifies CAWSYGQGAGNSPLHF.

This clone was detected only once. J is TRBJ1-2 and V is TRBV5-1; 10 bases are shared with TRBD1. With V trimmed by 4 bases and J by 8 bases, 8 bases remained unmatched. The CDR3 is 14 amino acids. CDR1 is SGHRS, CDR2 YFSETQ, per germline. CDR3: CASSLGTGDRGYTF. DNA for the CDR3: TGCGCCAGCAGCCTGGGGACAGGGGATCGAGGCTACACCTTC. Looking up the rest from reference TRBV5-1 and TRBJ1-2 gives the full variable domain: KAGVTQTPRYLIKTRGQQVTLSCSPISGHRSVSWYQQTPGQGLQFLFEYFSETQRNKGNFPGRFSGRQFSNSRSEMNVSTLELGDSALYLCASSLGTGDRGYTFGSGTRLTVV.

The V and J genes are TRBV9 and TRBJ1-3, with 7 bases lining up with TRBD1. Germline-derived CDR1 and CDR2 are SGDLS and YYNGEE. The CDR3 sequence is 18 residues long. J gave up 0 bases and V 0 bases, and 9 bases lay outside the gene matches. In DNA, the CDR3 is TGTGCCAGCAGCGTAGGGATTAGGGGGCAGCTCTCTGGAAACACCATATATTTT. It is translated as CASSVGIRGQLSGNTIYF. Based on the CDR3 plus reference TRBV9 and TRBJ1-3, the full variable domain is DSGVTQTPKHLITATGQRVTLRCSPRSGDLSVYWYQQSLDQGLQFLIQYYNGEERAKGNILERFSAQQFPDLHSELNLSSLELGDSALYFCASSVGIRGQLSGNTIYFGEGSWLTVV.

The chain recombines TRBV28 with TRBJ2-3; D might be TRBD1 (5 bases). CDR1 and CDR2 from the germline V gene are MDHEN and SYDVKM. Trimming removed 5 bases from V and 6 bases from J, with 9 bases in between. The CDR3 runs 12 residues. Here the CDR3 reads CASSQGFDTQYF. The DNA for the CDR3 is TGTGCCAGCAGTCAGGGTTTTGATACGCAGTATTTT. Full variable domain (remainder filled in from reference TRBV28 and TRBJ2-3): DVKVTQSSRYLVKRTGEKVFLECVQDMDHENMFWYRQDPGLGLRLIYFSYDVKMKEKGDIPEGYSVSREKKERFSLILESASTNQTSMYLCASSQGFDTQYFGPGTRLTVL.

The J gene is TRBJ2-5, the V gene TRBV5-1; D gene unclear. This CDR3 contains 14 residues. CDR1 SGHRS and CDR2 YFSETQ come from the germline V gene. V was trimmed by 3 bases and J by 3 bases, leaving 12 bases between them. CDR3: CASSSGPSEETQYF. The CDR3 DNA reads as TGCGCCAGCAGCTCGGGTCCATCGGAAGAGACCCAGTACTTC.

The chain is built from TRBV2 and TRBJ2-5, with a tentative D call TRBD2 (5 bases). CDR3 length: 14 residues. CDR1 SNHLY and CDR2 FYNNEI come from the germline V gene. Trimming pared 7 bases from V and 13 bases from J, leaving 25 bases between. The CDR3 here is CASTLEGGLLYLYF. In DNA form, the CDR3 reads TGTGCCAGCACCCTAGAGGGTGGGCTCCTTTATTTGTACTTC.

The chain couples TRBV7-2 to TRBJ2-1; D possibly corresponds to TRBD2 (6 bases). This CDR3 is 15 amino acids long. V lost 5 bases and J 6 bases, leaving 17 bases between the germline ends. Germline-derived CDR1 and CDR2 are SGHTA and FQGNSA. CDR3 DNA sequence: TGTGCCAGCAGCCCGTCCAGTAGCGGTTCCAATGAGCAGTTCTTC. Protein product: CASSPSSSGSNEQFF.

This chain connects TRBV9 to TRBJ2-1; possibly TRBD2 for D (7 bases). In germline, CDR1 is SGDLS, CDR2 YYNGEE. The CDR3 is 15 residues long. V was cut by 4 bases and J by 9 bases, with 20 bases left in between. The CDR3 here is CASSPLGWGGGEQFF. The CDR3 DNA reads as TGTGCCAGCAGCCCCCTAGGATGGGGGGGCGGTGAGCAGTTCTTC.

The chain links TRBV7-8 to TRBJ2-1; 7 bases map to TRBD1. V shed 5 bases and J 2 bases; nucleotides not matched to a gene: 9. The CDR3 sequence is 16 residues long. Germline lookup yields CDR1 SGHVS and CDR2 FQNEAQ. CDR3 DNA sequence: TGTGCCAGCAGCCCCCAACAGGGGCGGACCTACAATGAGCAGTTCTTC. As protein: CASSPQQGRTYNEQFF.

This clone was counted once. The chain has TRBV9 and TRBJ1-1; no definite D call. The germline V and J ends were trimmed by 0 bases and 4 bases, with 13 bases remaining between them. CDR3 length: 15 amino acids. From germline, CDR1 is SGDLS and CDR2 YYNGEE. The DNA of the CDR3 is TGTGCCAGCAGCGTAGCTCCCACTAGAGGCACTGAAGCTTTCTTT. It specifies CASSVAPTRGTEAFF.

The chain has TRBV6-5 and TRBJ2-2, with D uncertain. The V end lost 0 bases, the J end lost 4 bases, and 9 bases lay between the germline ends. The CDR3 spans 15 residues. Germline CDR1 is MNHEY and CDR2 is SVGAGI. CDR3 sequence: CASSYSNPGTGELFF. The CDR3 DNA reads as TGTGCCAGCAGTTACTCGAACCCCGGCACCGGGGAGCTGTTTTTT.

The rearrangement joins TRBV28 to TRBJ1-1, with D possibly TRBD1 on 5 matching bases. V lost 8 bases to trimming and J lost 4 bases, with 17 bases between them. CDR1 is MDHEN, CDR2 SYDVKM, per germline. CDR3 length equals 14 residues. Here the CDR3 DNA reads TGTGCCAGCGGACCCGGGACCGGGGGCACTGAAGCTTTCTTT. It yields the protein CASGPGTGGTEAFF.

J is TRBJ2-5 and V is TRBV15, with D unclear. Per germline, CDR1 LNHNV and CDR2 YYDKDF (reference sequence). The V and J ends lost 1 base and 9 bases respectively, with 9 bases between them. This CDR3 has 12 amino acids. The chain's CDR3 is CATSRGPEAQYF. The CDR3 DNA reads as TGTGCCACCAGCAGAGGTCCCGAGGCCCAGTACTTC.